The 22 T cell receptor beta chains listed next were all sequenced from one sample in a study of T cell responses to AZD1222 COVID-19 vaccine. Generated by immunoSEQ multiplex PCR, the TCRdb table keeps only in-frame clones and is missing some. The sample yields tens of thousands of clones, more than 60% seen once. Sequencing used peripheral blood, obtained on day 0 of MenACWY control vaccination. These receptors all stem from an adult in good health.

The chain recombines TRBV7-2 with TRBJ1-3; 9 nucleotides agree with TRBD1. This CDR3 is 18 amino acids long. J was trimmed by 3 bases and V by 6 bases; bases with no gene match: 15. In germline, CDR1 is SGHTA, CDR2 FQGNSA. CDR3 sequence (DNA): TGTGCCAGCAGTTACAAATCAGGACAGGGGACGATTGGAAACACCATATATTTT. It is translated as CASSYKSGQGTIGNTIYF.

The chain couples TRBV7-9 to TRBJ1-1, with TRBD1 matching over 7 bases. V was pared by 5 bases and J by 0 bases, with 6 bases of the junction left unmatched. CDR3 length equals 15 residues. Germline values: CDR1 SEHNR, CDR2 FQNEAQ (reference sequence). DNA for the CDR3: TGTGCCAGCAGCGGTCAGGGACAGATGAACACTGAAGCTTTCTTT. It specifies CASSGQGQMNTEAFF.

The V and J genes are TRBV15 and TRBJ1-4; D possibly corresponds to TRBD1 (6 bases). The V and J ends lost 3 bases and 5 bases respectively, with 19 bases between them. The CDR3 sequence is 17 residues long. Germline V gene sequence: CDR1 LNHNV, CDR2 YYDKDF (reference sequence). The CDR3 DNA reads as TGTGCCACCAGCAGGGGGGACATGAATACGGAAAATGAAAAACTGTTTTTT. Translation gives CATSRGDMNTENEKLFF.

The rearrangement joins TRBV10-2 to TRBJ2-7; unclear D gene. V was clipped by 6 bases and J by 6 bases, with 12 bases between them. The CDR3 loop spans 12 amino acids. Germline-derived CDR1 and CDR2 are WSHSY and SAAADI. CDR3 nucleotides: TGCGCCAGCAGCCCCGGAGTCTTCGAGCAGTACGTC. Amino acids: CASSPGVFEQYV.

The V call is TRBV3-1 (or the pseudogene TRBV3-2), the J call TRBJ2-7, with TRBD1 as a possible D gene (6 bases). The CDR3 sequence is 15 residues long. V lost 4 bases to trimming and J lost 0 bases, with 13 bases between them. The germline V gene encodes CDR1 LGHDT and CDR2 YNNKEL (reference sequence). This chain's CDR3 is CASSPYGQFSYEQYF. The CDR3 nucleotides are TGTGCCAGCAGCCCTTACGGACAGTTCTCCTACGAGCAGTACTTC.

This chain links TRBV19 with TRBJ1-5, with D possibly being TRBD1 (5 bases). Trimming stripped 6 bases from V and 8 bases from J, with 20 bases between. The CDR3 is 15 residues long. In germline, CDR1 is LNHDA, CDR2 SQIVND (reference sequence). This chain's CDR3 is CASRPQGAGVKPQHF. The DNA for the CDR3 is TGTGCCAGTAGACCACAAGGGGCCGGGGTCAAGCCCCAGCATTTT. Variable domain in full (rest from reference TRBV19 and TRBJ1-5): DGGITQSPKYLFRKEGQNVTLSCEQNLNHDAMYWYRQDPGQGLRLIYYSQIVNDFQKGDIAEGYSVSREKKESFPLTVTSAQKNPTAFYLCASRPQGAGVKPQHFGDGTRLSIL.

The chain carries TRBV4-2 and TRBJ2-7; D gene uncertain. There are 14 residues in the CDR3. Trimming took off 8 bases at V and 6 bases at J, with 20 bases between the two ends. CDR1 and CDR2 (germline): LGHNA, YNFKEQ. The CDR3 DNA is TGTGCCAGCTCCCCCCGGCTAGAAGCCTTCGAGCAGTACTTC. Encoded protein: CASSPRLEAFEQYF.

This clone appeared a few times. V is TRBV29-1 and J is TRBJ2-3; TRBD1 matches 7 bases. Germline V CDR1 and CDR2: SQVTM, ANQGSEA. The CDR3 has 11 residues. The V and J ends lost 8 bases and 3 bases, in that order; junction bases with no gene match: 2. CDR3 protein: CSSRGTDTQYF. The CDR3, as DNA: TGCAGCTCCAGGGGGACAGATACGCAGTATTTT.

The J gene is TRBJ1-3, the V gene TRBV5-1; D may be TRBD1 (5 bases). The V and J ends lost 2 bases and 4 bases respectively, with 10 bases between them. Germline CDR1 reads SGHRS; CDR2 reads YFSETQ. The CDR3 has 14 residues. The CDR3 DNA reads as TGCGCCAGCAGCTTCGGGACGCCAGGAAACACCATATATTTT. Translation: CASSFGTPGNTIYF.

The chain carries TRBV15 and TRBJ2-3; 10 nucleotides match TRBD2. CDR1 is LNHNV, CDR2 YYDKDF, per germline (reference sequence). The CDR3 runs to 18 residues. Germline trimming cut 3 bases from V and 1 base from J; bases unmatched to any gene: 10. The CDR3 is CATSRLFTLAGGTDTQYF. The CDR3 nucleotides read TGTGCCACCAGCAGGCTGTTTACGCTAGCGGGGGGCACAGATACGCAGTATTTT.

CDR3 in amino acids: CASSHIQGAGQETQYF. The CDR3 DNA is TGTGCCAGCAGCCATATACAGGGCGCGGGCCAAGAGACCCAGTACTTC. The V call is TRBV3-1 (or the pseudogene TRBV3-2), the J call TRBJ2-5; D might be TRBD1 (6 bases). Per the germline V gene, CDR1 is LGHDT and CDR2 is YNNKEL (reference sequence). This CDR3 region has 16 residues. Trimming removed 3 bases from V and 1 base from J, with 15 bases in between.

V gene TRBV18 combines with J gene TRBJ1-2, with no clear D. The V gene's germline CDR1 is KGHSH and CDR2 LQKENI. Deletions cut 2 bases from V and 8 bases from J, with 15 bases between. This CDR3 is 14 amino acids long. The CDR3 is CASSPKAGLEGYTF. The CDR3 DNA follows: TGTGCCAGCTCACCAAAGGCGGGATTAGAGGGCTACACCTTC.

This rearrangement joins TRBV18 to TRBJ1-5; D remains unclear. The CDR3 sequence is 13 residues long. The V gene's germline CDR1 is KGHSH and CDR2 LQKENI. The V end was cut by 4 bases, the J end by 4 bases, with 8 bases between. This CDR3 is CASSRVSNQPQHF. The CDR3 region has the DNA TGTGCCAGCTCACGAGTATCAAATCAGCCCCAGCATTTT.

The rearrangement joins TRBV11-2 to TRBJ1-1; D is unclear. Per germline, CDR1 SGHAT and CDR2 FQNNGV. V lost 7 bases, J lost 4 bases, and 13 bases lay in between. CDR3 length equals 13 residues. The CDR3 DNA reads TGTGCCAGCACCCGGCAATCCCCCACTGAAGCTTTCTTT. Translating it yields CASTRQSPTEAFF.

This sequence joins TRBV6-1 and TRBJ1-1; D is uncertain. V was cut by 0 bases and J by 3 bases, with 11 bases left in between. This CDR3 is 15 amino acids long. The V gene's germline CDR1 is MNHNS and CDR2 SASEGT. This CDR3 reads CASSEALDGHTEAFF. The DNA of the CDR3 is TGTGCCAGCAGTGAAGCGCTGGACGGTCACACTGAAGCTTTCTTT.

This chain uses TRBV9 with TRBJ2-1, with 11 nucleotides matching TRBD2. This CDR3 is 16 amino acids long. V lost 4 bases, J lost 2 bases, and 5 bases stayed unmatched. Germline loops: CDR1 SGDLS, CDR2 YYNGEE. CDR3 loop: CASSPRTSGPYNEQFF. In nucleotides, the CDR3 is TGTGCCAGCAGCCCTCGGACTAGCGGGCCCTACAATGAGCAGTTCTTC.

The rearrangement uses TRBV19 and TRBJ1-3; no firm D call. The CDR3 length is 10 residues. V lost 7 bases and J 7 bases, leaving 5 bases between the germline ends. Looked up from germline, CDR1 is LNHDA and CDR2 is SQIVND (reference sequence). The CDR3 loop is CASKANTIYF. In nucleotides, the CDR3 is TGTGCCAGTAAAGCGAACACCATATATTTT. Together with reference TRBV19 and TRBJ1-3, the CDR3 gives the full variable domain: DGGITQSPKYLFRKEGQNVTLSCEQNLNHDAMYWYRQDPGQGLRLIYYSQIVNDFQKGDIAEGYSVSREKKESFPLTVTSAQKNPTAFYLCASKANTIYFGEGSWLTVV.

The chain couples TRBV4-1 to TRBJ1-6; D unresolved. In germline, CDR1 is MGHRA, CDR2 YSYEKL. The CDR3 extends over 16 amino acids. Trimming removed 4 bases at V and 0 bases at J, with 10 bases between. CDR3 in amino acids: CASSLLQFSYNSPLHF. CDR3 nucleotides: TGCGCCAGCAGCCTTCTACAGTTCTCCTATAATTCACCCCTCCACTTT.

The V gene is TRBV7-2, the J gene TRBJ1-5; 7 bases line up with TRBD1. V trimming: 1 base; J trimming: 1 base; junction bases outside the gene matches: 4. CDR3 length: 16 amino acids. CDR1 and CDR2 from the germline V gene are SGHTA and FQGNSA. This CDR3 reads CASSLEGTASNQPQHF. CDR3 nucleotides: TGTGCCAGCAGCTTAGAAGGGACAGCAAGCAATCAGCCCCAGCATTTT.

The chain recombines TRBV9 with TRBJ1-6; 8 nucleotides agree with TRBD1. With 4 bases clipped from V and 16 bases from J, the junction kept 13 bases outside the gene matches. The CDR3 is 14 amino acids. CDR1 is SGDLS and CDR2 is YYNGEE in the germline V gene. The CDR3 DNA follows: TGTGCCAGCAGCCCGCGTAGGTTACAGGGGGGTCTCCACTTT. Translation gives CASSPRRLQGGLHF.

The chain combines TRBV12-3 or TRBV12-4 with TRBJ1-3; maybe TRBD1 (6 bases). Deletions cut 5 bases from V and 2 bases from J, with 7 bases between. The CDR3 is 13 amino acids. The CDR3 region has the DNA TGTGCCAGCAGTACAGGGCCTGGAAACACCATATATTTT. It encodes CASSTGPGNTIYF.

The chain joins TRBV10-3 to TRBJ2-2; the match to TRBD2 covers 10 bases. This CDR3 spans 15 amino acids. The V segment lost 10 bases and the J segment 0 bases; nucleotides outside the gene matches: 5. Germline CDR1 reads ENHRY; CDR2 reads SYGVKD. The CDR3 DNA reads as TGTGCCACCGAGCGGGAGGGCGCGAACACCGGGGAGCTGTTTTTT. Its protein is CATEREGANTGELFF.